One sample yielded the 19 T cell receptor beta chains listed below, sequenced in a study of CD8+CD57+ T cells in acquired aplastic anemia. Genomic DNA provided the template from which TCR beta VDJ and CDR3 profiles were obtained. TCRdb redid the calling of the reads with MiXCR, one entry per CDR3 protein. The sample lists fewer than 80,000 distinct CDR3 sequences, around 70% occurring once. Previously, flow cytometry had revealed CD8+CD57+ cell expansion in the patients chosen for sequencing. Sequenced material: sorted CD4+, CD8+, or CD8+CD57+ T cells (not recorded which) from PBMCs. These receptors all come from a human donor with aplastic anemia.

The chain links TRBV11-1 to TRBJ2-5; D is unresolved. The CDR3 sequence is 15 residues long. Germline V CDR1 and CDR2: SGHAT, FQDESV (reference sequence). Trimming shortened V by 5 bases and J by 3 bases, and 16 bases separated the two germline ends. Written as DNA, the CDR3 is TGTGCCAGCAGCCTCGTCCGAAGACCTAAAGAGACCCAGTACTTC. Translated: CASSLVRRPKETQYF.

The V call is TRBV9, the J call TRBJ1-1; D remains unclear. Germline CDR1 reads SGDLS; CDR2 reads YYNGEE. This CDR3 is 14 amino acids long. Trimming cost V 0 bases and J 4 bases, with 10 bases left between them. CDR3 in amino acids: CASSVGGVRTEAFF. CDR3 DNA sequence: TGTGCCAGCAGCGTAGGCGGGGTACGCACTGAAGCTTTCTTT.

The chain recombines TRBV10-2 with TRBJ2-7, with D maybe TRBD2 (6 bases). The germline gives CDR1 WSHSY, CDR2 SAAADI. Trimming pared 6 bases from V and 4 bases from J, leaving 19 bases between. This CDR3 region has 15 residues. The DNA of the CDR3 is TGCGCCAGCAGGGGGGTTGAGGGTGGGACTTACGAGCAGTACTTC. Translation gives CASRGVEGGTYEQYF.

The rearrangement joins TRBV4-3 to TRBJ2-3, with D maybe TRBD1 (6 bases). The CDR3 contains 14 residues. Deletions cut 5 bases from V and 6 bases from J, with 15 bases between. Germline CDR1 reads LGHNA; CDR2 reads YSLEER. The CDR3 is CASSSQGRRDTQYF. In DNA, the CDR3 is TGCGCCAGCAGCTCACAGGGCCGGCGGGATACGCAGTATTTT.

This chain joins TRBV10-1 and TRBJ1-1, with TRBD1 as a possible D gene (5 bases). Germline CDR1 is WNHNN and CDR2 is SYGVQD (reference sequence). Trimming took 6 bases from V and 5 from J, leaving 10 bases between them. The CDR3 length is 12 residues. The CDR3, as DNA: TGCGCCAGCAGAGGTTGGGGGACTGAAGCTTTCTTT. Protein sequence: CASRGWGTEAFF.

V usage is TRBV10-3 and J usage is TRBJ2-7; D remains ambiguous. Trimming left V 8 bases short and J 2 bases short, with 10 bases between. The CDR3 is made up of 12 amino acids. Germline values: CDR1 ENHRY, CDR2 SYGVKD. The CDR3 spells CAILPYTYEQYF. Here the CDR3 DNA reads TGTGCCATCCTTCCCTATACCTACGAGCAGTACTTC.

In regard to this clonotype: At one end, the junction sequence differs from germline, possibly due to a read error. V usage is TRBV2 and J usage is TRBJ2-7; 7 positions agree with TRBD2. Germline lookup yields CDR1 SNHLY and CDR2 FYNNEI. This CDR3 has 12 amino acids. The CDR3 here is CASSLTLAPLFF. CDR3 sequence (DNA): TGTGCCAGCAGTCTCACACTAGCGCCGTTATTCTTC.

This clonotype was counted between two and nine times. V is TRBV15 and J is TRBJ1-6; perhaps TRBD1 as D (6 bases). Germline values: CDR1 LNHNV, CDR2 YYDKDF (reference sequence). The length of the CDR3 is 15 residues. V lost 0 bases to trimming and J lost 10 bases, with 13 bases between them. CDR3 region: CATSRDLGGRSPLHF. The CDR3 nucleotides read TGTGCCACCAGCAGAGATCTAGGGGGACGGTCACCCCTCCACTTT.

This clonotype was counted once. The V gene is TRBV20-1, the J gene TRBJ2-1, with D perhaps TRBD1 or TRBD2 (6 bases each). This CDR3 spans 12 amino acids. From germline, CDR1 is DFQATT and CDR2 SNEGSKA (reference sequence). V was clipped by 3 bases and J by 9 bases, with 12 bases between them. DNA for the CDR3: TGCAGTGCTAGTCCGGGGGCGGGTGAGCAGTTCTTC. This translates into CSASPGAGEQFF.

The chain joins TRBV2 to TRBJ2-2; D not certain. The germline V gene has CDR1 SNHLY and CDR2 FYNNEI. CDR3 length: 14 amino acids. V was shortened by 7 bases and J by 1 base, with 10 bases between the two germline ends. The CDR3 DNA follows: TGTGCCAGCACCAGGCAACTGAACACCGGGGAGCTGTTTTTT. Its protein is CASTRQLNTGELFF.

The sample holds a few counts of this clonotype. J is TRBJ2-5 and V is TRBV2; no definite D call. V was clipped by 6 bases and J by 7 bases, with 15 bases between them. The CDR3 runs to 13 residues. Per germline, CDR1 SNHLY and CDR2 FYNNEI. CDR3 loop: CASSGGGPWTQYF. The CDR3 DNA follows: TGTGCCAGCAGCGGCGGTGGGCCGTGGACCCAGTACTTC.

This clonotype has only a few counts. The chain links TRBV24-1 to TRBJ1-5, with D tentatively TRBD1 (6 bases). The CDR3 is made up of 14 amino acids. Looked up from germline, CDR1 is KGHDR and CDR2 is SFDVKD. V lost 6 bases, J lost 3 bases, and 11 bases lay in between. DNA for the CDR3: TGTGCCACCAGTCGACAGGACACCAATCAGCCCCAGCATTTT. The encoded protein is CATSRQDTNQPQHF.

The chain combines TRBV15 with TRBJ2-1, with D possibly TRBD2 on 6 matching bases. This CDR3 is built from 12 residues. V gave up 9 bases and J gave up 6 bases, with 12 bases separating them. Germline V gives CDR1 LNHNV, CDR2 YYDKDF (reference sequence). The CDR3 DNA is TGTGCCACACGGGAGCGGGCCAATGAGCAGTTCTTC. The encoded protein is CATRERANEQFF.

The chain links TRBV27 to TRBJ2-5; TRBD1 matches at 7 bases. V lost 5 bases and J lost 5; bases outside the gene matches: 11. Germline CDR1 is MNHEY and CDR2 is SMNVEV (reference sequence). The CDR3 has 15 residues. CDR3 bases: TGTGCCAGCAGTAGGGACAGTAGGTTTAGGGAGACCCAGTACTTC. Translated: CASSRDSRFRETQYF.

A few counts support this clonotype. The chain has TRBV15 and TRBJ1-1; 10 bases are a match to TRBD1. V shed 1 base, J shed 2 bases, and the junction held 1 base outside the gene matches. CDR3 size: 15 residues. Germline CDR1 and CDR2: LNHNV and YYDKDF (reference sequence). This CDR3 reads CATSRGDRGNTEAFF. The CDR3 coding sequence is TGTGCCACCAGCAGAGGGGACAGGGGTAACACTGAAGCTTTCTTT.

The chain links TRBV24-1 to TRBJ2-7, with 11 nucleotides matching TRBD1. After removal of 4 bases from V and 1 base from J, the junction contained 5 bases not matched to a gene. The CDR3 has 16 residues. Germline V CDR1 and CDR2: KGHDR, SFDVKD. Here the CDR3 reads CATSDPRDRGSYEQYF. CDR3 sequence (DNA): TGTGCCACCAGTGACCCTCGGGACAGGGGGTCCTACGAGCAGTACTTC.

This clonotype has only a few counts. The chain couples TRBV19 to TRBJ2-7, with D tentatively TRBD2 (6 bases). This CDR3 spans 14 amino acids. Looked up from germline, CDR1 is LNHDA and CDR2 is SQIVND (reference sequence). V lost 5 bases to trimming and J lost 4 bases, with 15 bases between them. DNA for the CDR3: TGTGCCAGTAGTCCCGGGGGAAGGACGTACGAGCAGTACTTC. It specifies CASSPGGRTYEQYF.

The V and J genes are TRBV11-2 and TRBJ2-7; a weak D match, TRBD1 (5 bases). CDR3 length equals 17 residues. V was shortened by 0 bases and J by 2 bases, with 17 bases between the two germline ends. Germline V lookup: CDR1 SGHAT, CDR2 FQNNGV. CDR3 DNA: TGTGCCAGCAGCTTAGATGTCGCCACAGGACATCCCTACGAGCAGTACTTC. Its protein product is CASSLDVATGHPYEQYF.

The rearrangement uses TRBV7-9 and TRBJ2-7; a weak D match, TRBD2 (5 bases). Trimming took 4 bases from V and 2 from J, leaving 12 bases between them. Germline V gene lookup returns CDR1 SEHNR and CDR2 FQNEAQ (reference sequence). The CDR3 loop spans 14 amino acids. The CDR3 DNA reads as TGTGCCAGCAGCTCAGCGGAGGTCCCCTACGAGCAGTACTTC. This encodes CASSSAEVPYEQYF.